This T cell receptor beta chain is from a study of T cell responses to AZD1222 COVID-19 vaccine. The study's findings and limits: Along spike, vaccine-associated CD4 TCRs were found throughout, with dominance at 160-218 and 743-854. Just five to seven people given AZD1222 tested seropositive at baseline. Donors were chiefly white British, with a greater number of females, and clonal diversity was perhaps underestimated. Without day 14 samples, only post-peak T cell repertoires were studied.

The method was immunoSEQ multiplex PCR; TCRdb's version includes in-frame clones alone and lacks a portion of them. The sample yields some 84,000 clones, approximately 89% seen once. The V gene lost 1 base and the J gene lost 3 bases, with 13 bases spanning the gap. This CDR3 is built from 15 residues. The V gene's germline CDR1 is LGHDT and CDR2 YNNKEL (reference sequence). This clone was picked up one time. The antigen is not known. The TCR comes from an adult in good health. Sequenced here: peripheral blood, sampled on day 0 of AZD1222 vaccination. The chain carries TRBV3-1 (or the pseudogene TRBV3-2) and TRBJ2-7, with TRBD2 as a possible D gene (6 bases). The CDR3 DNA sequence: TGTGCCAGCAGCCAAGGGAGGGGTCGTGGCTACGAGCAGTACTTC. Translated: CASSQGRGRGYEQYF.